The source of this T cell receptor (beta chain) is a study of blood T cell repertoires in COVID-19. Clones were sequenced by immunoSEQ multiplex PCR, and TCRdb holds only the in-frame ones, with some missing. The repertoire includes approximately 210,000 clones, 87% of them detected once, and 2% to 2.5% sits in the top ten. Participant ages covered about 18 to 89 years across about two dozen US areas. Cohorts were based on clinical histories the participants reported. CDR3 size: 16 residues. CDR1 and CDR2 (germline): SGDLS, YYNGEE. J gave up 2 bases and V 4 bases, and 8 bases lay outside the gene matches.

The sequence derives from a woman under 40 who had recovered from COVID-19. Sequencing input: PBMCs or T cells enriched from blood (not recorded which). The chain couples TRBV9 to TRBJ2-3, with 9 bases identical to TRBD1. CDR3 in DNA: TGTGCCAGCAGCCCGCGGACAGGGGTTAACACAGATACGCAGTATTTT. Protein product: CASSPRTGVNTDTQYF. Combining the CDR3 with reference TRBV9 and TRBJ2-3 gives the whole variable domain DSGVTQTPKHLITATGQRVTLRCSPRSGDLSVYWYQQSLDQGLQFLIQYYNGEERAKGNILERFSAQQFPDLHSELNLSSLELGDSALYFCASSPRTGVNTDTQYFGPGTRLTVL.